These 24 T cell receptor beta chains were sequenced from one sample in a study of cytomegalovirus exposure and HLA in healthy donors. Researchers ran the PCR with 60 Vbeta and 13 Jbeta primers. Profiled with immunoSEQ multiplex PCR; TCRdb holds only in-frame clones, not every one. The sample holds fewer than 200,000 clones, 80% seen once. Sample: PBMCs. The receptors stem from a woman aged 45-65 years in good health and CMV-seropositive.

V gene TRBV7-2 combines with J gene TRBJ2-7, with TRBD2 matching 11 bases. Germline V gene lookup returns CDR1 SGHTA and CDR2 FQGNSA. This CDR3 has 15 amino acids. Germline trimming cut 3 bases from V and 1 base from J; bases unmatched to any gene: 2. CDR3: CASSFSGGASYEQYF. The CDR3 coding sequence is TGTGCCAGCAGCTTTAGCGGGGGGGCGTCCTACGAGCAGTACTTC.

The CDR3 here is CASLSAGNYGYTF. In DNA, the CDR3 is TGTGCCAGCCTTTCGGCAGGGAACTATGGCTACACCTTC. V is TRBV2 and J is TRBJ1-2; tentatively, D is TRBD1 (5 bases). This CDR3 is built from 13 residues. Germline loops: CDR1 SNHLY, CDR2 FYNNEI. Trimming took 8 bases from V and 2 from J, leaving 12 bases between them.

The chain carries TRBV28 and TRBJ1-2; D is undetermined. CDR1 MDHEN and CDR2 SYDVKM come from the germline V gene. With 8 bases removed from V and 3 bases from J, the gap between germline ends came to 31 bases. The CDR3 contains 19 residues. CDR3 in DNA: TGTGCCAGCTCCTTGTTTCCCGGGTCGACGGTTGTATGGGACTATGGCTACACCTTC. Its protein is CASSLFPGSTVVWDYGYTF.

The CDR3 region is CASSISSREETQYF. The CDR3 DNA reads TGTGCCAGTAGTATATCAAGCAGGGAAGAGACCCAGTACTTC. The chain has TRBV19 and TRBJ2-5; a weak D match, TRBD1 (5 bases). Trimming removed 2 bases from V and 3 bases from J, with 10 bases in between. CDR1 LNHDA and CDR2 SQIVND come from the germline V gene (reference sequence). This CDR3 is 14 amino acids long.

V is TRBV15 and J is TRBJ2-5; D is unclear. Trimming pared 2 bases from V and 4 bases from J, leaving 11 bases between. CDR1 is LNHNV and CDR2 is YYDKDF in the germline V gene (reference sequence). The CDR3 is 14 amino acids. The CDR3 DNA reads TGTGCCACCAGCAGATTCCTGACATCAGAGACCCAGTACTTC. Its translation is CATSRFLTSETQYF.

The V and J genes are TRBV29-1 and TRBJ2-7; 7 nucleotides match TRBD1. The J segment lost 8 bases and the V segment lost 6 bases, leaving 10 bases of the junction unmatched. Germline CDR1 is SQVTM and CDR2 is ANQGSEA. The CDR3 contains 12 residues. In DNA form, the CDR3 reads TGCAGCGTCAACACGGGACAGAAAAAGCAGTACTTC. Translated, it gives CSVNTGQKKQYF.

Written as DNA, the CDR3 is TGTGCCAGCAGTTTAGGGTCCCTAGCGGAAGAGACCCAGTACTTC. It codes for CASSLGSLAEETQYF. The gene calls are TRBV28 and TRBJ2-5, with 7 bases aligning to TRBD2. CDR1 and CDR2 from the germline V gene are MDHEN and SYDVKM. The CDR3 length is 15 residues. V lost 2 bases, J lost 3 bases, and 6 bases stayed unmatched.

The chain recombines TRBV4-2 with TRBJ2-3, with 9 bases fitting TRBD1. The V gene end was trimmed by 0 bases and the J gene end by 6 bases; junction bases not matched to a gene: 10. The CDR3 runs 17 residues. Germline CDR1 LGHNA, CDR2 YNFKEQ. The CDR3 bases are TGTGCCAGCAGCCAAGAGAGGCGACAGGGGGGGGTGGATACGCAGTATTTT. Translation: CASSQERRQGGVDTQYF.

The rearrangement uses TRBV4-2 and TRBJ2-3; TRBD2 agrees at 12 bases. The trim removed 5 bases at V and 5 bases at J, leaving 11 bases unmatched. This CDR3 has 17 amino acids. Germline V lookup: CDR1 LGHNA, CDR2 YNFKEQ. The CDR3 coding sequence is TGTGCCAGCAGCGCCCAGTCGGCTAGCGGGGGGGTAGATACGCAGTATTTT. It codes for CASSAQSASGGVDTQYF.

The chain couples TRBV4-1 to TRBJ2-5; D is perhaps TRBD2 (5 bases). Between the trimmed V and J ends, which lost 0 bases and 5 bases, there was a span of 13 bases. The CDR3 covers 15 residues. The germline gives CDR1 MGHRA, CDR2 YSYEKL. CDR3 in DNA: TGCGCCAGCAGCCAAGAAGGGCAACAGCGGGAGACCCAGTACTTC. Translation gives CASSQEGQQRETQYF.

This clone was recorded only once. The chain has TRBV7-3 and TRBJ2-1; D not resolved. Germline lookup yields CDR1 SGHTA and CDR2 FQGTGA. V shed 3 bases and J shed 7 bases, with 16 bases lying between them. This CDR3 has 15 amino acids. Written as DNA, the CDR3 is TGTGCCAGCAGCTTCCCCGGAGTTGGTCGGAATGAGCAGTTCTTC. Residues: CASSFPGVGRNEQFF.

This clone was counted a single time. V is TRBV7-2 and J is TRBJ2-7, with D possibly being TRBD2 (5 bases). The germline V and J ends were trimmed by 5 bases and 2 bases, with 25 bases remaining between them. The CDR3 sequence is 18 residues long. Germline CDR1 SGHTA, CDR2 FQGNSA. CDR3 amino acids: CASSPNGGSAVLTYEQYF. CDR3 in DNA: TGTGCCAGCAGCCCTAACGGCGGGTCTGCGGTCTTAACCTACGAGCAGTACTTC.

This rearrangement joins TRBV25-1 to TRBJ2-3; weak D call: TRBD2 (5 bases). The CDR3 loop spans 15 amino acids. Germline CDR1 is MGHDK and CDR2 is SYGVNS. V shed 5 bases and J shed 5 bases, with 17 bases lying between them. The CDR3 spells CASSSARAARDTQYF. For the CDR3, the DNA is TGTGCCAGCAGTTCCGCGCGGGCGGCCAGAGATACGCAGTATTTT.

This clone was found a few times. The chain is built from TRBV4-2 and TRBJ2-5, with TRBD2 matching over 13 bases. The CDR3 covers 17 residues. V lost 4 bases, J lost 0 bases, and 5 bases stayed unmatched. In germline, CDR1 is LGHNA, CDR2 YNFKEQ. The CDR3 here is CASSPGTSGVYQETQYF. CDR3 nucleotide sequence: TGTGCCAGCAGCCCGGGGACTAGCGGGGTTTACCAAGAGACCCAGTACTTC.

The chain couples TRBV10-3 to TRBJ2-7; weak D call: TRBD1 (5 bases). V was pared by 4 bases and J by 2 bases, with 18 bases between. The CDR3 has 16 amino acids. Germline values: CDR1 ENHRY, CDR2 SYGVKD. CDR3 sequence (DNA): TGTGCCATCAGTGGACAGACCTTCCTACTAACCTACGAGCAGTACTTC. Its translation is CAISGQTFLLTYEQYF.

The chain joins TRBV6-1 to TRBJ2-5, with 7 bases fitting TRBD2. The J call is in doubt because the DNA end fits TRBJ2-7 better. This CDR3 has 16 residues. CDR1 is MNHNS and CDR2 is SASEGT in the germline V gene. Here the CDR3 DNA reads TGTGCCAGCAGTGACGGGACTACCTTTCTCTCCTACGAGCAGTACTTC. Protein sequence: CASSDGTTFLSYEQYF.

The V and J genes are TRBV2 and TRBJ1-2; TRBD1 aligns across 11 bases. Per germline, CDR1 SNHLY and CDR2 FYNNEI. V shed 6 bases and J 8 bases; nucleotides not matched to a gene: 11. The CDR3 extends over 15 amino acids. The CDR3 here is CASRPPGQGARGYTF. The CDR3 bases are TGTGCCAGCAGGCCCCCCGGACAGGGGGCCAGGGGCTACACCTTC.

This chain uses TRBV5-1 with TRBJ2-7; tentative D call: TRBD1 (6 bases). The CDR3 sequence is 15 residues long. Trimming shortened V by 2 bases and J by 3 bases, and 15 bases separated the two germline ends. Germline V lookup: CDR1 SGHRS, CDR2 YFSETQ. This CDR3 is CASSLSLGQIYEQYF. CDR3 DNA: TGCGCCAGCAGCTTAAGTTTAGGACAGATCTACGAGCAGTACTTC.

J is TRBJ1-6 and V is TRBV15; D uncertain. Germline V CDR1 and CDR2: LNHNV, YYDKDF (reference sequence). The CDR3 sequence is 12 residues long. Trimming took off 0 bases at V and 17 bases at J, with 11 bases between the two ends. The CDR3 region is CATSRDGDAFHF. Written as DNA, the CDR3 is TGTGCCACCAGCAGAGATGGAGACGCTTTCCACTTT. The full variable domain, in which reference TRBV15 and TRBJ1-6 provide the parts outside the CDR3, is DAMVIQNPRYQVTQFGKPVTLSCSQTLNHNVMYWYQQKSSQAPKLLFHYYDKDFNNEADTPDNFQSRRPNTSFCFLDIRSPGLGDTAMYLCATSRDGDAFHFGNGTRLTVT.

There are a few counts of this clone. The chain employs TRBV5-6 and TRBJ1-2; TRBD1 matches at 8 bases. Germline loops: CDR1 SGHDT, CDR2 YYEEEE. V lost 2 bases to trimming and J lost 7 bases; unmatched junction nucleotides: 7. This CDR3 contains 14 residues. The CDR3 region has the DNA TGTGCCAGCAGCTTAGCAGGGGGCATCGGTGGCTACACCTTC. Its translation is CASSLAGGIGGYTF. The full variable domain, in which reference TRBV5-6 and TRBJ1-2 provide the parts outside the CDR3, is DAGVTQSPTHLIKTRGQQVTLRCSPKSGHDTVSWYQQALGQGPQFIFQYYEEEERQRGNFPDRFSGHQFPNYSSELNVNALLLGDSALYLCASSLAGGIGGYTFGSGTRLTVV.

In its sample, this clone was seen a few times. This sequence joins TRBV4-2 and TRBJ2-6, with D perhaps TRBD2 (5 bases). Germline CDR1 is LGHNA and CDR2 is YNFKEQ. With 0 bases removed from V and 0 bases from J, the gap between germline ends came to 6 bases. CDR3 length: 16 amino acids. In DNA, the CDR3 is TGTGCCAGCAGCCAAGAGGGAGCCTCTGGGGCCAACGTCCTGACTTTC. It yields the protein CASSQEGASGANVLTF.

Here the CDR3 DNA reads TGTGCCAGCAGGGCGGGACCCACGGGGGAGCAGTACTTC. Its protein product is CASRAGPTGEQYF. This chain connects TRBV7-3 to TRBJ2-7; tentative D call: TRBD2 (6 bases). Germline CDR1 SGHTA, CDR2 FQGTGA. Trimming cost V 6 bases and J 7 bases, with 16 bases left between them. CDR3 length: 13 amino acids.

The chain joins TRBV5-5 to TRBJ2-5, with 10 bases lining up with TRBD2. From germline, CDR1 is SGHKS and CDR2 YYEKEE (reference sequence). The V segment lost 0 bases and the J segment 4 bases; nucleotides outside the gene matches: 6. The CDR3 length is 16 residues. The CDR3 DNA follows: TGTGCCAGCAGCTTGGAAGCACTAGCGGGGTTAGAGACCCAGTACTTC. This gives the protein CASSLEALAGLETQYF.

This clone appeared once. The chain links TRBV18 to TRBJ1-1; 8 positions agree with TRBD1. Trimming removed 1 base from V and 10 bases from J; junction bases left unmatched: 11. This CDR3 has 15 amino acids. The V gene's germline CDR1 is KGHSH and CDR2 LQKENI. CDR3 DNA: TGTGCCAGCTCACCACTTTCTCCCAGGGGGCGCTTAGCTTTCTTT. Its protein product is CASSPLSPRGRLAFF.